Listed below are T cell receptor beta chains from one sample, sequenced in a study of T-cell reconstitution after alpha-beta-depleted transplantation in children. MiXCR, run by TCRdb on the PCR reads, gives a single entry per CDR3 protein. The data show about 590,000 distinct CDR3 sequences, over 10% seen once. Here the sequenced sample was PBMCs, mostly from graft donor cells, taken 360 days after TCRalphabeta/CD19-depleted stem cell transplant. These receptors came from a male patient younger than 18 who had a stem cell transplant for acute myeloid leukemia, so the T cells may come from the graft donor. CDR3s include the opening cysteine and the closing phenylalanine or tryptophan. Each record gives: clone size, J gene, D gene, V gene, CDR3 protein, CDR3 DNA. The D gene is left open where the match is weak. Size values are once, few and many counts, or a class for expanded clones, and some rows have none.

many TRBJ2-7 - TRBV29-1 CSVGLPGTYSYEQYF TGCAGCGTTGGACTACCCGGGACTTATTCCTACGAGCAGTACTTC
many TRBJ2-3 TRBD2 TRBV27 CASSLGGLAGADTQYF TGTGCCAGCAGTTTAGGGGGACTAGCGGGAGCAGATACGCAGTATTTT
- TRBJ1-1 - TRBV10-3 CAISGGGAEAFF TGTGCCATCAGTGGGGGGGGCGCTGAAGCTTTCTTT
- TRBJ2-7 - TRBV5-1 CASSFPNDRDAYEQYF TGCGCCAGCAGCTTCCCCAACGACAGAGACGCCTACGAGCAGTACTTC
few TRBJ2-7 TRBD1 TRBV20-1 CSAPGTGVLEQYF TGCAGTGCTCCCGGGACAGGGGTATTAGAGCAGTACTTC
few TRBJ2-5 TRBD1 TRBV3-1 CASSHSWDRETQYF TGTGCCAGCAGCCACAGTTGGGACAGGGAGACCCAGTACTTC
- TRBJ2-1 TRBD1 TRBV30 CAWSGGTVEQFF TGTGCCTGGAGTGGAGGGACAGTCGAGCAGTTCTTC
many TRBJ2-7 TRBD2 TRBV18 CASSSGLAVLYEQYF TGTGCCAGCTCCTCCGGACTAGCGGTTCTCTACGAGCAGTACTTC
few TRBJ2-3 - TRBV7-9 CASTHTATDTQYF TGTGCCAGCACCCACACAGCCACAGATACGCAGTATTTT
few TRBJ2-1 - TRBV6-6 CASSYAGHGEQFF TGTGCCAGCAGTTACGCCGGGCACGGTGAGCAGTTCTTC
- TRBJ2-2 TRBD2 TRBV7-6 CASSLVEASGAANTGELFF TGTGCCAGCAGCTTAGTAGAGGCTAGCGGGGCAGCGAACACCGGGGAGCTGTTTTTT
- TRBJ1-2 - TRBV18 CASSQATGYGYTF TGTGCCAGCTCACAGGCCACTGGCTATGGCTACACCTTC
many TRBJ2-5 - TRBV20-1 CSARRGETQYF TGCAGTGCCCGGAGAGGCGAGACCCAGTACTTC
- TRBJ2-3 TRBD2 TRBV11-2 CASSSLTSGRATDTQYF TGTGCCAGCAGCTCTCTTACTAGCGGGAGGGCCACAGATACGCAGTATTTT
- TRBJ2-7 - TRBV5-6 CASSPRAGERGYEQYF TGTGCCAGCAGCCCTAGAGCAGGGGAAAGGGGCTACGAGCAGTACTTC
many TRBJ2-7 TRBD2 TRBV29-1 CSASLLALSSYEQYF TGCAGCGCCTCATTACTAGCGCTGAGCTCCTACGAGCAGTACTTC
- TRBJ2-5 TRBD2 TRBV6-1 CASNIAGGPFETQYF TGTGCCAGCAACATAGCGGGAGGGCCTTTTGAGACCCAGTACTTC
- TRBJ2-1 TRBD2 TRBV2 CASTLEAGGGYNEQFF TGTGCCAGTACGCTTGAAGCGGGAGGAGGCTACAATGAGCAGTTCTTC
many TRBJ2-1 - TRBV29-1 CSVEENRVSYNEQFF TGCAGCGTTGAAGAGAACAGGGTCTCCTACAATGAGCAGTTCTTC
- TRBJ2-2 - TRBV30 CAWSVQLRGAGELFF TGTGCCTGGAGTGTACAGCTACGGGGCGCCGGGGAGCTGTTTTTT
many TRBJ2-5 - TRBV24-1 CATSDALGETQYF TGTGCCACCAGTGACGCCTTAGGAGAGACCCAGTACTTC
- TRBJ2-4 TRBD2 TRBV7-2 CASSSGLAEVGIQYF TGTGCCAGCAGCTCCGGACTAGCGGAAGTGGGCATTCAGTACTTC
- TRBJ2-3 - TRBV3-1 CASSQAGDRTDTQYF TGTGCCAGCAGCCAAGCAGGGGACCGCACAGATACGCAGTATTTT
many TRBJ2-5 - TRBV29-1 CSADRWGETQYF TGCAGCGCAGACAGGTGGGGGGAGACCCAGTACTTC
- TRBJ2-5 - TRBV6-1 CASYPGLREIETQYF TGTGCCAGCTACCCGGGCCTCAGGGAAATAGAGACCCAGTACTTC
few TRBJ1-2 TRBD1 TRBV6-2/TRBV6-3 CASSSRRGHNYGYTF TGTGCCAGCAGTTCGAGGAGGGGGCATAACTATGGCTACACCTTC
few TRBJ2-5 - TRBV4-2 CASSLEGDLQQETQYF TGTGCCAGCAGCCTTGAAGGGGACCTACAACAAGAGACCCAGTACTTC
- TRBJ2-1 TRBD2 TRBV20-1 CSARDPFGLAGNYNEQFF TGCAGTGCTAGAGATCCCTTTGGGCTAGCGGGGAACTACAATGAGCAGTTCTTC
few TRBJ2-7 TRBD2 TRBV11-2 CASRFSGRAEQYF TGTGCCAGCAGATTTAGCGGGAGGGCCGAGCAGTACTTC
- TRBJ2-3 TRBD2 TRBV19 CASIRGTRPDTDTQYF TGTGCCAGTATCCGCGGGACTAGGCCTGACACAGATACGCAGTATTTT
few TRBJ2-3 TRBD2 TRBV29-1 CSTVGGADTQYF TGTTCGACCGTCGGGGGGGCCGATACGCAGTATTTT
many TRBJ2-1 - TRBV20-1 CSARDGAGPSYNEQFF TGCAGTGCTAGAGACGGGGCGGGGCCTTCCTACAATGAGCAGTTCTTC
- TRBJ1-2 - TRBV20-1 CSARAPLRGGGYTF TGCAGTGCCAGAGCCCCTCTCAGGGGAGGTGGCTACACCTTC
- TRBJ2-1 TRBD2 TRBV6-5 CASSYLAGGFNEQFF TGTGCCAGCAGTTACTTAGCGGGAGGTTTCAATGAGCAGTTCTTC
few TRBJ2-3 - TRBV7-3 CASSLNPVWNTQYF TGTGCCAGCAGCTTAAACCCCGTTTGGAATACGCAGTATTTT
- TRBJ1-1 - TRBV29-1 CSVVGLMNTEAFF TGCAGCGTTGTCGGACTCATGAACACTGAAGCTTTCTTT
- TRBJ2-2 TRBD2 TRBV7-8 CASSRTLAGRTGELFF TGTGCCAGCAGCCGCACGCTAGCGGGGAGGACCGGGGAGCTGTTTTTT
many TRBJ2-5 - TRBV20-1 CSAGRWYQETQYF TGCAGTGCTGGAAGGTGGTACCAAGAGACCCAGTACTTC
few TRBJ1-1 - TRBV20-1 CSARGAPEAFF TGCAGTGCTAGAGGCGCTCCTGAAGCTTTCTTT
few TRBJ2-1 TRBD2 TRBV12-3/TRBV12-4 CASSLGRASGKDEQFF TGTGCCAGCAGTTTGGGTCGGGCTAGCGGGAAGGATGAGCAGTTCTTC
- TRBJ1-6 TRBD1 TRBV30 CAWSAGQGGSPLHF TGTGCCTGGAGTGCGGGACAGGGGGGCTCACCCCTCCACTTT
- TRBJ2-3 - TRBV6-1 CASTYGAVDTQYF TGTGCCAGCACCTACGGGGCGGTAGATACGCAGTATTTT
- TRBJ2-1 TRBD2 TRBV3-1 CASSRPSGLDNNEQFF TGTGCCAGCAGCCGCCCCTCGGGACTAGACAACAATGAGCAGTTCTTC
- TRBJ2-5 - TRBV4-3 CATSGSLQETQYF TGCGCCACTTCGGGTAGTCTCCAAGAGACCCAGTACTTC
- TRBJ2-7 TRBD1 TRBV28 CASSSPVDREGIWYF TGTGCCAGCAGTTCCCCCGTGGACAGGGAAGGTATCTGGTACTTC
- TRBJ1-5 - TRBV7-9 CATRGHYSNQPQHF TGTGCCACCCGGGGCCACTATAGCAATCAGCCCCAGCATTTT
- TRBJ2-7 - TRBV6-2/TRBV6-3 CASSYLWGEDEQYF TGTGCCAGCAGCTACCTATGGGGAGAGGACGAGCAGTACTTC